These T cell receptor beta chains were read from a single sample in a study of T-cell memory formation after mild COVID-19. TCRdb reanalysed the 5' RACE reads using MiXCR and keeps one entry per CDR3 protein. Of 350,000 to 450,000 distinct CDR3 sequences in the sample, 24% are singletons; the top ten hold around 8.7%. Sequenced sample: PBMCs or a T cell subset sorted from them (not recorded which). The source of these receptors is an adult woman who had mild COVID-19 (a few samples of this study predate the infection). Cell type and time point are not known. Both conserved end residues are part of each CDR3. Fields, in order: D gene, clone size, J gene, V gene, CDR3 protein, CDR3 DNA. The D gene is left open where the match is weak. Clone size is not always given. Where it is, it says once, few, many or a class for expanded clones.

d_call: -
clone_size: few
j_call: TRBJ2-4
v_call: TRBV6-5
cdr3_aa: CAIRRSADGVQYF
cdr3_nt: TGTGCCATCAGACGGTCCGCGGACGGTGTTCAGTACTTC

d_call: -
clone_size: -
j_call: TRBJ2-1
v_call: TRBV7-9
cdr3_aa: CASSSMIGGAENEQFF
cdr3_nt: TGTGCCAGCAGCTCGATGATTGGGGGGGCCGAAAATGAGCAGTTCTTC

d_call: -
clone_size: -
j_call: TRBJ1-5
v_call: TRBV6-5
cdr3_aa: CASSYSGDLNQPQHF
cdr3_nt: TGTGCCAGCAGTTACTCTGGGGATCTCAATCAGCCCCAGCATTTT

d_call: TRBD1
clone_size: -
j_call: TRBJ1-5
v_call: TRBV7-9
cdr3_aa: CASSLAGGRGNQPQHF
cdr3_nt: TGTGCCAGCAGCTTAGCCGGGGGCAGGGGGAATCAGCCCCAGCATTTT

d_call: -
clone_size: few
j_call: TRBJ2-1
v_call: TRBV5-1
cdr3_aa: CASSLVVVTRTYNEQFF
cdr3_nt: TGCGCCAGCAGCTTGGTCGTAGTTACACGCACCTACAATGAGCAGTTCTTC

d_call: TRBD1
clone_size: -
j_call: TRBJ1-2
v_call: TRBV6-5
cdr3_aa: CASSYSGQGGAYGYTF
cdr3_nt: TGTGCCAGCAGTTACTCGGGACAGGGGGGCGCCTATGGCTACACCTTC

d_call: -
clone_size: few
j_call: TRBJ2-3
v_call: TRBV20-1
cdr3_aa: CSASSRGLMDGADTQYF
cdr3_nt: TGCAGTGCTAGTTCGCGGGGGCTCATGGATGGTGCAGATACGCAGTATTTT

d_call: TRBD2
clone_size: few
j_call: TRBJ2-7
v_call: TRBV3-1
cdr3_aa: CASSSSSGGAVLYEQYF
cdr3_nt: TGTGCCAGCAGCTCCTCTAGCGGGGGGGCCGTCCTCTACGAGCAGTACTTC

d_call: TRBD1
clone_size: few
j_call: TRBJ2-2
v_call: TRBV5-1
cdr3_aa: CASSLNPGTGEKLFF
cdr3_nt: TGCGCCAGCAGCTTGAATCCCGGGACAGGGGAAAAGCTGTTTTTT

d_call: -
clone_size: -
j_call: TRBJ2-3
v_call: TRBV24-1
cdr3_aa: CATSVKSTDTQYF
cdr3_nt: TGTGCCACCAGTGTAAAGTCCACAGATACGCAGTATTTT